The 13 T cell receptor beta chains below all came from one sample that was sequenced in a study of blood T cells in healthy people across ages. The authors ran a second PCR of roughly 6 to 12 cycles using a sample-barcoded 5' primer and a J-beta primer mix. TCRdb passed the 5' RACE reads through MiXCR, listing each CDR3 protein once. The table has 800,000 or so distinct CDR3 sequences, roughly 60% seen once. The sequenced sample was blood. The receptors here all came from a man aged 25-45 years in good health.

The chain is built from TRBV4-1 and TRBJ2-3; 7 positions agree with TRBD1. The V segment lost 2 bases and the J segment 2 bases; nucleotides outside the gene matches: 4. Germline CDR1 and CDR2: MGHRA and YSYEKL. The CDR3 is made up of 15 amino acids. The CDR3 nucleotides are TGCGCCAGCAGCCAATTGGACAGGAACACAGATACGCAGTATTTT. Protein sequence: CASSQLDRNTDTQYF.

The CDR3 loop is CASSKGSDFYNEQFF. The DNA for the CDR3 is TGTGCCAGCAGCAAAGGGTCAGACTTCTACAATGAGCAGTTCTTC. The chain employs TRBV21-1 and TRBJ2-1. TRBV21-1 is classified as a pseudogene. The length of the CDR3 is 15 residues.

Only a few counts were recorded for this clonotype. The chain couples TRBV5-1 to TRBJ2-3; D not resolved. This CDR3 region has 14 residues. CDR1 is SGHRS and CDR2 is YFSETQ in the germline V gene. Trimming took off 4 bases at V and 3 bases at J, with 12 bases between the two ends. DNA of the CDR3: TGCGCCAGCAGCCGTCTTCCTGGGACAGATACGCAGTATTTT. It yields the protein CASSRLPGTDTQYF.

The gene calls are TRBV11-2 and TRBJ2-7, with D possibly being TRBD1 or TRBD2 (5 bases each). This CDR3 contains 16 residues. Trimming took 7 bases from V and 0 from J, leaving 19 bases between them. Germline V gene sequence: CDR1 SGHAT, CDR2 FQNNGV. The CDR3 DNA follows: TGTGCCAGCACCTTCGATCCCCCAGGGAGCTCCTACGAGCAGTACTTC. Translated, it gives CASTFDPPGSSYEQYF.

This clonotype was seen more than once but under ten times. This rearrangement joins TRBV20-1 to TRBJ1-2; tentatively, D is TRBD1 (6 bases). CDR1 is DFQATT, CDR2 SNEGSKA, per germline (reference sequence). The CDR3 has 16 amino acids. Trimming stripped 6 bases from V and 1 base from J, with 21 bases between. The CDR3 region has the DNA TGCAGTGCCCCCGCGGGCAGGGGCGCCTTTAACTATGGCTACACCTTC. Translating it yields CSAPAGRGAFNYGYTF.

Only one count was recorded for this clonotype. The chain combines TRBV20-1 with TRBJ2-1; D is uncertain. Trimming stripped 1 base from V and 0 bases from J, with 7 bases between. Germline CDR1 is DFQATT and CDR2 is SNEGSKA (reference sequence). The CDR3 consists of 14 residues. The DNA of the CDR3 is TGCAGTGCTAGAGGTGTGGACTCCTACAATGAGCAGTTCTTC. It translates to CSARGVDSYNEQFF.

CDR3 bases: TGCAGTGCTAGAGACGACAGGGGCCGGTACTACGAGCAGTACTTC. This codes for CSARDDRGRYYEQYF. The rearrangement uses TRBV20-1 and TRBJ2-7; 8 bases align to TRBD1. V was clipped by 0 bases and J by 3 bases; unmatched bases: 7. The CDR3 covers 15 residues. In germline, CDR1 is DFQATT, CDR2 SNEGSKA (reference sequence).

This chain uses TRBV7-9 with TRBJ2-3; no reliable D call. Trimming took 8 bases from V and 3 from J, leaving 6 bases between them. Germline CDR1 SEHNR, CDR2 FQNEAQ (reference sequence). The CDR3 consists of 11 residues. The DNA of the CDR3 is TGTGCCAGCGGCCTTACAGATACGCAGTATTTT. Translation gives CASGLTDTQYF.

The genes are TRBV2 and TRBJ1-2; D not resolved. CDR1 and CDR2 from the germline V gene are SNHLY and FYNNEI. This CDR3 contains 12 residues. V shed 7 bases and J shed 3 bases, with 9 bases lying between them. The CDR3 here is CASTDSDYGYTF. The DNA of the CDR3 is TGTGCCAGCACCGACTCCGACTATGGCTACACCTTC. Using reference TRBV2 and TRBJ1-2 for the parts outside the CDR3, the full variable domain is EPEVTQTPSHQVTQMGQEVILRCVPISNHLYFYWYRQILGQKVEFLVSFYNNEISEKSEIFDDQFSVERPDGSNFTLKIRSTKLEDSAMYFCASTDSDYGYTFGSGTRLTVV.

The rearrangement links TRBV30 to TRBJ2-1; D remains unclear. Looked up from germline, CDR1 is GTSNPN and CDR2 is SVGIG (reference sequence). V lost 5 bases and J 8 bases, leaving 7 bases between the germline ends. The CDR3 runs 10 residues. DNA for the CDR3: TGTGCCTGGGGGCCCTATGAGCAGTTCTTC. Residues: CAWGPYEQFF.

The chain recombines TRBV20-1 with TRBJ2-2, with a weak D call TRBD2 (5 bases). Germline CDR1 is DFQATT and CDR2 is SNEGSKA (reference sequence). V lost 4 bases and J lost 5, with 8 bases in between. CDR3 length: 12 amino acids. The CDR3 loop reads CSATTGTGELFF. CDR3 coding DNA: TGCAGTGCTACCACGGGGACCGGGGAGCTGTTTTTT.

This clonotype was counted once. The V gene is TRBV5-1, the J gene TRBJ1-2; perhaps TRBD1 as D (5 bases). Germline-derived CDR1 and CDR2 are SGHRS and YFSETQ. This CDR3 comprises 15 residues. Trimming cost V 6 bases and J 8 bases, with 23 bases left between them. Here the CDR3 reads CASTLDSTVTGGYTF. The CDR3 nucleotides are TGCGCCAGCACCCTGGACTCGACAGTAACCGGGGGCTACACCTTC.

This rearrangement joins TRBV4-3 to TRBJ2-4; 9 bases line up with TRBD1. Trimming cost V 4 bases and J 6 bases; bases outside gene matches: 7. CDR1 and CDR2 from the germline V gene are LGHNA and YSLEER. CDR3 size: 15 residues. CDR3 DNA sequence: TGCGCCAGCAGCCGCACAGGGGGCGCCGGAAACATTCAGTACTTC. This encodes CASSRTGGAGNIQYF.